The 28 T cell receptor beta chains below all came from one sample that was sequenced in a study of cytotoxic CD8 clonotypes in ibrutinib-treated CLL. Clones were read by immunoSEQ multiplex PCR, and TCRdb kept only the in-frame ones, dropping some. The table shows thousands of clones, with over 60% occurring only once. The starting material was PBMCs, obtained before ibrutinib treatment. The receptors here all came from a human donor with chronic lymphocytic leukemia.

The V call is TRBV7-2, the J call TRBJ2-7; tentative D call: TRBD2 (6 bases). Deletions cut 3 bases from V and 3 bases from J, with 15 bases between. The CDR3 contains 15 residues. Germline CDR1 reads SGHTA; CDR2 reads FQGNSA. Written as DNA, the CDR3 is TGTGCCAGCAGCTTGGAGGGTCTTGGCTACTACGAGCAGTACTTC. Its protein is CASSLEGLGYYEQYF.

The sample holds a few counts of this clone. This chain joins TRBV5-4 and TRBJ1-2, with 12 nucleotides matching TRBD1. CDR1 and CDR2 from the germline V gene are SGHNT and YYREEE (reference sequence). The ends lost 4 bases at V and 4 bases at J; junction bases unmatched: 8. This CDR3 region has 16 residues. The CDR3 loop is CASSKGQGAQGYGYTF. The CDR3 nucleotides are TGTGCCAGCAGCAAGGGACAGGGGGCGCAGGGCTATGGCTACACCTTC.

The V and J genes are TRBV7-2 and TRBJ1-3, with D maybe TRBD1 (5 bases). V was clipped by 0 bases and J by 4 bases, with 13 bases between them. The CDR3 contains 16 residues. CDR1 is SGHTA, CDR2 FQGNSA, per germline. Here the CDR3 DNA reads TGTGCCAGCAGCTTAGCCCCCCCGGGGCCGGGAAACACCATATATTTT. Translating gives CASSLAPPGPGNTIYF.

This chain joins TRBV29-1 and TRBJ2-7; 7 positions match TRBD1. The trim removed 4 bases at V and 3 bases at J, leaving 15 bases unmatched. This CDR3 is 16 amino acids long. The V gene's germline CDR1 is SQVTM and CDR2 ANQGSEA. The CDR3 loop reads CSVGYIAGTAIYEQYF. In DNA, the CDR3 is TGCAGCGTTGGTTACATTGCCGGGACAGCCATCTACGAGCAGTACTTC.

The chain uses TRBV28 and TRBJ1-4; D is unresolved. V was clipped by 5 bases and J by 8 bases, with 18 bases between them. This CDR3 contains 15 residues. In germline, CDR1 is MDHEN, CDR2 SYDVKM. As DNA, the CDR3 is TGTGCCAGCAGTACACCCGATCGGGTATTAGAAAAACTGTTTTTT. Its translation is CASSTPDRVLEKLFF. The variable domain in full, completed from reference TRBV28 and TRBJ1-4, reads DVKVTQSSRYLVKRTGEKVFLECVQDMDHENMFWYRQDPGLGLRLIYFSYDVKMKEKGDIPEGYSVSREKKERFSLILESASTNQTSMYLCASSTPDRVLEKLFFGSGTQLSVL.

This chain joins TRBV6-6 and TRBJ1-2, with TRBD1 matching over 9 bases. Germline CDR1 MNHNY, CDR2 SVGAGI (reference sequence). Unmatched junction bases numbered 7, after V lost 3 bases and J lost 8 bases. The CDR3 totals 14 residues. CDR3 sequence (DNA): TGTGCCAGCAGTTATACCCGGACAGGGGTCGGCTACACCTTC. Protein: CASSYTRTGVGYTF.

The gene calls are TRBV18 and TRBJ1-1; no definite D call. CDR1 and CDR2 from the germline V gene are KGHSH and LQKENI. The V gene lost 2 bases and the J gene lost 0 bases, with 10 bases spanning the gap. The length of the CDR3 is 15 residues. In DNA form, the CDR3 reads TGTGCCAGCTCACCATTGAGAGGGTTGAACACTGAAGCTTTCTTT. Amino acid sequence: CASSPLRGLNTEAFF.

This clone showed up just a few times. This chain uses TRBV7-6 with TRBJ2-7; the D gene could be TRBD1 or TRBD2 (5 bases each). The germline CDR1 and CDR2 sequences are SGHVS and FNYEAQ. V lost 4 bases and J lost 1, with 14 bases in between. This CDR3 spans 15 amino acids. In DNA form, the CDR3 reads TGTGCCAGCAGCTCCTCCGGGACCTTTTCCTACGAGCAGTACTTC. Protein sequence: CASSSSGTFSYEQYF.

The chain uses TRBV7-6 and TRBJ2-5; D unresolved. Trimming cost V 3 bases and J 1 base, with 6 bases left between them. Germline V lookup: CDR1 SGHVS, CDR2 FNYEAQ. This CDR3 has 13 amino acids. DNA for the CDR3: TGTGCCAGCAGCTTGCAGTCCCAAGAGACCCAGTACTTC. Translating gives CASSLQSQETQYF.

This sequence joins TRBV27 and TRBJ2-7; 7 nucleotides agree with TRBD2. The CDR3 covers 14 residues. V gave up 2 bases and J gave up 2 bases; unmatched junction bases: 3. Germline values: CDR1 MNHEY, CDR2 SMNVEV (reference sequence). CDR3 coding DNA: TGTGCCAGCAGTTTAGGCGGGGGTACCTACGAGCAGTACTTC. It translates to CASSLGGGTYEQYF.

The genes are TRBV5-4 and TRBJ2-5, with D unresolved. The V gene lost 6 bases and the J gene lost 1 base, with 13 bases spanning the gap. CDR3 size: 14 residues. The germline gives CDR1 SGHNT, CDR2 YYREEE (reference sequence). CDR3 region: CASTKKGSQETQYF. CDR3 in DNA: TGTGCCAGCACCAAGAAGGGCAGCCAAGAGACCCAGTACTTC.

The rearrangement joins TRBV4-2 to TRBJ2-1, with 8 bases lining up with TRBD2. The CDR3 consists of 17 residues. Trimming at V came to 5 bases and at J to 3 bases, leaving 12 bases not matched to a gene. Germline CDR1 and CDR2: LGHNA and YNFKEQ. The CDR3 DNA reads as TGTGCCAGCAGCTTGGGCGGTCTAGCGGGTGTCTACAATGAGCAGTTCTTC. Its translation is CASSLGGLAGVYNEQFF.

This chain uses TRBV11-3 with TRBJ2-1; 9 nucleotides match TRBD1. The CDR3 is 15 residues long. Germline-derived CDR1 and CDR2 are SGHNT and YENEEA. After removal of 0 bases from V and 8 bases from J, the junction contained 5 bases not matched to a gene. This CDR3 reads CASSLDRDRVYEQFF. The CDR3 DNA reads as TGTGCCAGCAGCTTAGATCGGGACAGGGTCTATGAGCAGTTCTTC.

The chain has TRBV27 and TRBJ2-7; D may be TRBD2 (7 bases). The CDR3 consists of 13 residues. V shed 3 bases and J shed 6 bases, with 12 bases lying between them. CDR1 and CDR2 (germline): MNHEY, SMNVEV (reference sequence). The CDR3 sequence: CASSFWEGGEQYF. The CDR3 bases are TGTGCCAGCAGTTTTTGGGAGGGGGGCGAGCAGTACTTC.

V is TRBV4-2 and J is TRBJ2-3; D possibly corresponds to TRBD2 (6 bases). This CDR3 spans 15 amino acids. Germline lookup yields CDR1 LGHNA and CDR2 YNFKEQ. V shed 0 bases and J shed 2 bases, with 9 bases lying between them. The CDR3 spells CASSQDGGVTDTQYF. The CDR3 DNA follows: TGTGCCAGCAGCCAAGACGGAGGGGTCACAGATACGCAGTATTTT.

V and J are TRBV10-2 and TRBJ2-7; D gene uncertain. V shed 3 bases and J shed 3 bases, with 12 bases lying between them. Germline V gene lookup returns CDR1 WSHSY and CDR2 SAAADI. CDR3 length equals 14 residues. The CDR3: CASSDRGRLYEQYF. DNA for the CDR3: TGCGCCAGCAGTGATCGTGGTCGGCTCTACGAGCAGTACTTC.

The gene calls are TRBV19 and TRBJ2-1; TRBD2 matches 8 bases. Trimming at V came to 7 bases and at J to 2 bases, leaving 4 bases not matched to a gene. Germline lookup yields CDR1 LNHDA and CDR2 SQIVND (reference sequence). The CDR3 totals 14 residues. The CDR3 reads CASKLAATYNEQFF. The CDR3 DNA reads TGTGCCAGTAAACTAGCGGCAACCTACAATGAGCAGTTCTTC.

The chain links TRBV7-3 to TRBJ1-2; 7 nucleotides align to TRBD1. With 5 bases clipped from V and 6 bases from J, the junction kept 6 bases outside the gene matches. This CDR3 spans 13 amino acids. CDR1 SGHTA and CDR2 FQGTGA come from the germline V gene. In DNA, the CDR3 is TGTGCCAGCAGCCGTACAGGGGTTAATGGCTACACCTTC. This encodes CASSRTGVNGYTF.

The gene calls are TRBV9 and TRBJ1-1; D unclear. With 0 bases removed from V and 1 base from J, the gap between germline ends came to 4 bases. CDR1 and CDR2 (germline): SGDLS, YYNGEE. The CDR3 spans 13 residues. The CDR3 protein is CASSVAPNTEAFF. The DNA for the CDR3 is TGTGCCAGCAGCGTAGCCCCGAACACTGAAGCTTTCTTT.

The table lists this clone with a few counts. As the CDR3 is not closed by the conserved phenylalanine or tryptophan, this likely results from a read error. The DNA is left out, because the CDR3 cannot be placed on it with certainty; the CDR3 is given as TCRdb lists it. This chain connects TRBV21-1 to TRBJ1-3; the table's D gene call, TRBD1, was not cross checked with the DNA. TRBV21-1 is a known pseudogene. The CDR3 numbers 12 amino acids, ends counted. The CDR3 protein is CASSIRGTGGPP.

The chain recombines TRBV28 with TRBJ1-2; a weak D match, TRBD1 (6 bases). Trimming took 4 bases from V and 3 from J, leaving 12 bases between them. This CDR3 comprises 14 residues. Germline lookup yields CDR1 MDHEN and CDR2 SYDVKM. The CDR3 loop is CASSYRTDHYGYTF. CDR3 DNA: TGTGCCAGCAGTTATCGGACAGACCACTATGGCTACACCTTC.

The sample holds a few counts of this clone. The DNA of the CDR3 is TGTGCCAGCAGCTTACCCTATTATGAAGCTTTCTTT. It yields the protein CASSLPYYEAFF. J is TRBJ1-1 and V is TRBV7-9, with D hard to call. From germline, CDR1 is SEHNR and CDR2 FQNEAQ (reference sequence). The CDR3 loop spans 12 amino acids. Deletions cut 2 bases from V and 7 bases from J, with 8 bases between.

This clone was observed a few times. V usage is TRBV5-4 and J usage is TRBJ2-7, with 10 bases fitting TRBD2. With 2 bases clipped from V and 1 base from J, the junction kept 3 bases outside the gene matches. The germline gives CDR1 SGHNT, CDR2 YYREEE (reference sequence). The CDR3 extends over 15 amino acids. The CDR3 loop is CASSLLAGPSYEQYF. Here the CDR3 DNA reads TGTGCCAGCAGCTTACTAGCGGGACCTTCCTACGAGCAGTACTTC. The variable domain in full, with the rest retrieved from reference TRBV5-4 and TRBJ2-7, is ETGVTQSPTHLIKTRGQQVTLRCSSQSGHNTVSWYQQALGQGPQFIFQYYREEENGRGNFPPRFSGLQFPNYSSELNVNALELDDSALYLCASSLLAGPSYEQYFGPGTRLTVT.

In DNA, the CDR3 is TGTGCCAGCAGCGTGGGACTAACTACCCCCTACGAGCAGTACTTC. This gives the protein CASSVGLTTPYEQYF. This chain uses TRBV9 with TRBJ2-7, with 7 bases aligning to TRBD2. Looked up from germline, CDR1 is SGDLS and CDR2 is YYNGEE. The CDR3 is made up of 15 amino acids. V lost 2 bases to trimming and J lost 2 bases; unmatched junction nucleotides: 7.

The rearrangement joins TRBV14 to TRBJ1-4; TRBD1 matches 10 bases. J gave up 3 bases and V 4 bases, and 2 bases lay outside the gene matches. The CDR3 sequence is 15 residues long. The germline V gene encodes CDR1 SGHDN and CDR2 FVKESK. The DNA for the CDR3 is TGTGCCAGCAGCCGACAGGGGGCCTCTAATGAAAAACTGTTTTTT. Amino acid sequence: CASSRQGASNEKLFF.

This chain joins TRBV19 and TRBJ2-1, with D maybe TRBD1 (6 bases). The CDR3 loop spans 15 amino acids. Trimming shortened V by 7 bases and J by 1 base, and 14 bases separated the two germline ends. Per germline, CDR1 LNHDA and CDR2 SQIVND (reference sequence). CDR3 amino acids: CASTEGRGSYNEQFF. The CDR3 DNA reads TGTGCCAGTACCGAGGGAAGGGGGTCCTACAATGAGCAGTTCTTC.

The count of this clone is one. The rearrangement links TRBV28 to TRBJ2-1; D could derive from TRBD1 or TRBD2 (5 bases each). V dropped 2 bases and J dropped 3 bases, with 11 bases sitting between them. CDR1 and CDR2 (germline): MDHEN, SYDVKM. CDR3 length: 15 amino acids. The CDR3 nucleotides read TGTGCCAGCAGTTTACACGGGACGCTCTACAATGAGCAGTTCTTC. Encoded protein: CASSLHGTLYNEQFF.

The genes are TRBV27 and TRBJ2-1, with 9 positions matching TRBD2. Germline lookup yields CDR1 MNHEY and CDR2 SMNVEV (reference sequence). This CDR3 is 14 amino acids long. Trimming removed 1 base from V and 7 bases from J; junction bases left unmatched: 2. The CDR3 loop is CASSLWLAGNEQFF. CDR3 sequence (DNA): TGTGCCAGCAGTTTATGGCTAGCGGGGAATGAGCAGTTCTTC.